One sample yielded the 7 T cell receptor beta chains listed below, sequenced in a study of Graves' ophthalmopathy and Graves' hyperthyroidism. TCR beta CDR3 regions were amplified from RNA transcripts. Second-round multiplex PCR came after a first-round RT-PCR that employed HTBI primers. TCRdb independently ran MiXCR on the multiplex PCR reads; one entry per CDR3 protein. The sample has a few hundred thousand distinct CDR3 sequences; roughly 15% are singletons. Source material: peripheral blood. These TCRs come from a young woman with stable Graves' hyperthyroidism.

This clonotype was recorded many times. The chain's CDR3 is CASSLAGQGSYGYTF. CDR3 nucleotide sequence: TGCGCCAGCAGCTTGGCCGGACAGGGATCATATGGCTACACCTTC. This chain links TRBV5-1 with TRBJ1-2, with 8 positions matching TRBD1. The V gene's germline CDR1 is SGHRS and CDR2 YFSETQ. The CDR3 runs 15 residues. With V trimmed by 0 bases and J by 5 bases, 6 bases remained unmatched.

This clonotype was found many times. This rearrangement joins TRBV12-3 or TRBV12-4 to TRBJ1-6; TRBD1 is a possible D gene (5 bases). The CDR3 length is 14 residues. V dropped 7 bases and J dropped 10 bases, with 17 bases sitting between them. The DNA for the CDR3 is TGTGCCAGCATCCGGGGGGATCGGGGCTCACCCCTCCACTTT. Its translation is CASIRGDRGSPLHF.

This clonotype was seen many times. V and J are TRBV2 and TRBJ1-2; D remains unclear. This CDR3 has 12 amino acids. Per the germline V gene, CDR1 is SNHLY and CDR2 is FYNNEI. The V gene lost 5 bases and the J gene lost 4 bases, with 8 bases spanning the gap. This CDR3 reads CASSRQSYGYTF. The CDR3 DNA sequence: TGTGCCAGCAGTCGTCAGAGCTATGGCTACACCTTC.

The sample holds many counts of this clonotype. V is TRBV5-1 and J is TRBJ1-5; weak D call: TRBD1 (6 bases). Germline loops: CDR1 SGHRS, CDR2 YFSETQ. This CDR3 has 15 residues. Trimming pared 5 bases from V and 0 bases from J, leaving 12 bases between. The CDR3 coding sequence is TGCGCCAGCAGGAGGGACACAAGTAGCAATCAGCCCCAGCATTTT. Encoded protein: CASRRDTSSNQPQHF. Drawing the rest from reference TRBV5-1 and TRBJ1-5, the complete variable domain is KAGVTQTPRYLIKTRGQQVTLSCSPISGHRSVSWYQQTPGQGLQFLFEYFSETQRNKGNFPGRFSGRQFSNSRSEMNVSTLELGDSALYLCASRRDTSSNQPQHFGDGTRLSIL.

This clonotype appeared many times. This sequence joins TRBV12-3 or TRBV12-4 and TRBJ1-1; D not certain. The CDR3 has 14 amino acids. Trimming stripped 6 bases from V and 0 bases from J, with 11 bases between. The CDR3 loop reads CASSLTVMNTEAFF. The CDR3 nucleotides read TGTGCCAGCAGCCTGACTGTTATGAACACTGAAGCTTTCTTT.

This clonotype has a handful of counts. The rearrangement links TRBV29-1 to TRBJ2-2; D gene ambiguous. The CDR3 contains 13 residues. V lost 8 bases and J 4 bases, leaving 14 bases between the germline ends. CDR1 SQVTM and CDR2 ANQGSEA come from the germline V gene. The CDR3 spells CSLRSSITGELFF. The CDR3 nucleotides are TGCAGCCTCCGCAGTAGTATCACCGGGGAGCTGTTTTTT.

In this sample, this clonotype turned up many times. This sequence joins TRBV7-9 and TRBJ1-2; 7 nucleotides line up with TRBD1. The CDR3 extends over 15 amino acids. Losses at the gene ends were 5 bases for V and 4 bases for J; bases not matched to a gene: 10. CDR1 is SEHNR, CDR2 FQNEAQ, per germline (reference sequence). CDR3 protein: CASSPTGTASYGYTF. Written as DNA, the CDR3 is TGTGCCAGCAGCCCGACAGGGACAGCCAGCTATGGCTACACCTTC.